This paragraph reports one T cell receptor beta chain. The entry originates in a study of blood T cell repertoires in COVID-19. Study at large: PBMCs, B-cell-depleted T cells, or T cells provided the cDNA or gDNA that made up the material.

This CDR3 comprises 16 residues. Germline V CDR1 and CDR2: LNHDA, SQIVND (reference sequence). V gave up 5 bases and J gave up 4 bases, with 20 bases separating them. Some clones are missing from TCRdb's copy, which holds only in-frame ones; the method was immunoSEQ multiplex PCR. The sample has approximately 150,000 clones, about 79% seen once. The V gene is TRBV19, the J gene TRBJ1-1, with D perhaps matching TRBD1 (6 bases). The TCR comes from a man in his sixties with active or convalescent COVID-19. Sequencing used peripheral blood. CDR3 nucleotides: TGTGCCAGTAGTTTAAGCCCTTACAGGGTGGGCACTGAAGCTTTCTTT. Translated: CASSLSPYRVGTEAFF.